The next 4 T cell receptor beta chains were all read from a single sample in a study of T cell responses to AZD1222 COVID-19 vaccine. Repertoires were generated with immunoSEQ multiplex PCR, while TCRdb's copy carries only in-frame clones and drops some. This sample has about 120,000 clones, with just over 90% found just once. Sequenced material: peripheral blood, taken on day 0 of AZD1222 vaccination. Receptors originate from an adult in good health.

The gene calls are TRBV5-5 and TRBJ1-2, with TRBD1 as a possible D gene (6 bases). The germline gives CDR1 SGHKS, CDR2 YYEKEE (reference sequence). V gave up 0 bases and J gave up 0 bases, with 12 bases separating them. The CDR3 runs to 16 residues. The CDR3 DNA reads as TGTGCCAGCAGCTTGGCCGGGACAACTTCTAACTATGGCTACACCTTC. Amino acid sequence: CASSLAGTTSNYGYTF.

The V call is TRBV10-3, the J call TRBJ1-1; D possibly corresponds to TRBD1 (6 bases). Trimming took 0 bases from V and 6 from J, leaving 14 bases between them. The length of the CDR3 is 15 residues. Germline V gene data show CDR1 as ENHRY and CDR2 as SYGVKD. For the CDR3, the DNA is TGTGCCATCAGTGAGTCTAAGGGGGTAAGCGCTGAAGCTTTCTTT. Translated, it gives CAISESKGVSAEAFF.

This clone was observed a few times. The V call is TRBV5-1, the J call TRBJ1-4; 8 positions match TRBD1. CDR3 length equals 13 residues. Germline CDR1 reads SGHRS; CDR2 reads YFSETQ. The V segment lost 3 bases and the J segment 8 bases; nucleotides outside the gene matches: 3. CDR3 in amino acids: CASSWDRNEKLFF. In DNA, the CDR3 is TGCGCCAGCAGCTGGGACAGGAACGAAAAACTGTTTTTT.

The rearrangement links TRBV6-1 to TRBJ1-3; a possible D gene is TRBD1 (5 bases). Trimming took 1 base from V and 0 from J, leaving 10 bases between them. The CDR3 is made up of 16 amino acids. The germline V gene has CDR1 MNHNS and CDR2 SASEGT. CDR3 DNA: TGTGCCAGCAGTGAAGGTGTGACAGCCTCTGGAAACACCATATATTTT. This codes for CASSEGVTASGNTIYF.